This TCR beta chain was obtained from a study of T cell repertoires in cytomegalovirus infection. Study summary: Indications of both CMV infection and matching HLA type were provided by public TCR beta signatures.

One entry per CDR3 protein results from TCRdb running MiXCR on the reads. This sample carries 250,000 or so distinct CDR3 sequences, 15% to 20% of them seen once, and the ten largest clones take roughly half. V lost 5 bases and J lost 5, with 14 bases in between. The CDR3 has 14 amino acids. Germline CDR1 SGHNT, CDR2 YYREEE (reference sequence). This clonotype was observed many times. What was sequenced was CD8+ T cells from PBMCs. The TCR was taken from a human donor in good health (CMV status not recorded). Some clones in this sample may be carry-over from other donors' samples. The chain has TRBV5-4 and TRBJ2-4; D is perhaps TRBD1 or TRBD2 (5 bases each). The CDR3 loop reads CASRDEGRENIQYF. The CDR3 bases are TGTGCCAGCAGGGACGAGGGACGCGAAAACATTCAGTACTTC.